The TCR beta chain under discussion was sequenced for a study of vaccination and CD4 T cells after COVID-19. About the study: The study collected post-vaccine samples a median around 66 days after dose two, with a range of 14 to 241.

This sample's treatment: approximately 11-day PBMC culture with coronavirus spike peptide pools or control peptides (ViraFEST assay). It was before the COVID-19 pandemic (2011-2018) that the unexposed donor's CD4+ T cells were collected. ViraFEST enlarged antigen-specific T cell populations with peptide pools and afterwards sequenced TCRs. A few million PBMCs per well were cultured with 8.5 to 10 IU/ml IL-2 and approximately 10 ug/ml peptide pools. Sequencing of cultured CD4+ T cell DNA used the Oncomine TCR Beta short-read assay. TCRdb reprocessed the PCR reads via MiXCR and lists one record per CDR3 protein. The repertoire includes 7,800 or so distinct CDR3 sequences, about 38% of them detected once, and 34% sits in the top ten. The count of this clonotype is one. Antigen unknown. V was clipped by 2 bases and J by 2 bases, with 15 bases between them. The germline CDR1 and CDR2 sequences are SGHTA and FQGTGA. The CDR3 has 17 amino acids.

This receptor was taken from a human donor in good health. Material for sequencing was CD4+ T cells from blood, cultured in vitro. The chain has TRBV7-3 and TRBJ2-2; either TRBD1 or TRBD2 may supply D (5 bases each). CDR3 DNA sequence: TGTGCCAGCAGCTTATTTCGTCCGGGACGAAACACCGGGGAGCTGTTTTTT. This sequence encodes CASSLFRPGRNTGELFF.